The TCR beta chain under discussion was sequenced for a study of cytomegalovirus exposure and HLA in healthy donors. Trimming removed 3 bases at V and 6 bases at J, with 3 bases between. Per the germline V gene, CDR1 is SGHNT and CDR2 is YENEEA. This CDR3 spans 10 amino acids. Researchers ran the PCR with 60 Vbeta and 13 Jbeta primers. Sequencing was performed with immunoSEQ multiplex PCR; in TCRdb, only in-frame clones are kept and a portion is missing. This sample contains some 83,000 clones. This chain joins TRBV11-3 and TRBJ2-7; D remains ambiguous. The material sequenced was PBMCs. This TCR was recovered from a woman in her twenties or thirties in good health and CMV-seronegative. This CDR3 is CASSFSEQYF. CDR3 nucleotide sequence: TGTGCCAGCAGCTTCAGCGAGCAGTACTTC.